This T cell receptor (beta chain) appears in the sequencing data of a study of blood T cell repertoires in COVID-19. At the level of the study: Samples representing acute and convalescent COVID-19 were sourced from the United States, Italy and Spain.

The CDR3 totals 13 residues. V dropped 5 bases and J dropped 8 bases, with 13 bases sitting between them. Per germline, CDR1 ENHRY and CDR2 SYGVKD. The repertoire was sequenced with immunoSEQ multiplex PCR; TCRdb's copy has only in-frame clones and lacks some. The sample includes tens of thousands of clones, 82% seen only once; the top ten take around 15%. The gene calls are TRBV10-3 and TRBJ2-1; D ambiguous. Sequenced material: peripheral blood. This TCR derives from a woman aged 80 or over with acute or convalescent COVID-19. CDR3 bases: TGTGCCATCAGTTCCGGCCTAGAAGATGAGCAGTTCTTC. Protein product: CAISSGLEDEQFF.